This is a list of T cell receptor beta chains from one sample in a study of shared clonotypes between healthy human individuals. Sequenced by immunoSEQ multiplex PCR; TCRdb stores in-frame clones only, minus some. The sample lists around 1.4 million clones, about 98.5% occurring once. The source material was naive CD4+ T cells sorted from blood. The receptors stem from a man aged 30 to 39 in good health. Each CDR3 is given with its conserved first and last residue. Fields, in order: J gene, clone size, D gene, V gene, CDR3 protein, CDR3 DNA. A D gene is named only where the DNA matches it firmly. Clone size appears in some rows only: once, few, many, or a class for an expanded clone.

TRBJ2-3	-	TRBD1	TRBV28	CASSFRDRPTDTQYF	TGTGCCAGCAGTTTCCGGGACAGACCTACAGATACGCAGTATTTT
TRBJ2-5	-	-	TRBV28	CASSPSAFPASGGETQYF	TGTGCCAGCAGTCCCAGCGCATTCCCAGCGTCTGGGGGAGAGACCCAGTACTTC
TRBJ2-1	-	-	TRBV28	CASSPRPSYNEQFF	TGTGCCAGCAGTCCGCGCCCTAGCTACAATGAGCAGTTCTTC
TRBJ1-2	once	-	TRBV18	CASSPLGSGTNYGYTF	TGTGCCAGCTCACCATTGGGTTCAGGAACTAACTATGGCTACACCTTC
TRBJ2-7	-	-	TRBV29-1	CSVEDPGRPYEQYF	TGCAGCGTTGAAGATCCCGGTCGCCCCTACGAGCAGTACTTC
TRBJ2-1	-	-	TRBV9	CASSKTGAYNEQFF	TGTGCCAGCAGCAAAACCGGCGCGTACAATGAGCAGTTCTTC
TRBJ2-6	once	TRBD1	TRBV7-2	CASSLQGAYSGANVLTF	TGTGCCAGCAGCTTACAGGGGGCCTACTCTGGGGCCAACGTCCTGACTTTC
TRBJ2-7	-	-	TRBV7-8	CASSPWTTRSYEQYF	TGTGCCAGCAGCCCCTGGACTACCCGCTCCTACGAGCAGTACTTC
TRBJ1-5	-	-	TRBV12-5	CASGLSRQPQHF	TGTGCTAGTGGCCTCAGTCGTCAGCCCCAGCATTTT
TRBJ2-2	-	-	TRBV28	CASTGEGPNTGELFF	TGTGCCAGCACCGGCGAGGGACCCAACACCGGGGAGCTGTTTTTT
TRBJ2-5	-	TRBD2	TRBV7-6	CASSRRGGLQETQYF	TGTGCCAGCAGCCGACGGGGGGGGCTTCAAGAGACCCAGTACTTC
TRBJ2-7	-	TRBD2	TRBV5-6	CASSLSPSGSYEQYF	TGTGCCAGCAGCTTGAGCCCTAGCGGGAGTTACGAGCAGTACTTC
TRBJ2-7	once	TRBD1	TRBV10-3	CAISDYPGTGVYEQYF	TGTGCCATCAGTGACTACCCCGGGACAGGGGTCTACGAGCAGTACTTC
TRBJ1-1	-	-	TRBV29-1	CSVVGGNTEAFF	TGCAGCGTTGTTGGGGGGAACACTGAAGCTTTCTTT
TRBJ2-5	-	-	TRBV2	CASSYTAETQYF	TGTGCCAGCAGTTATACAGCAGAGACCCAGTACTTC
TRBJ2-5	-	-	TRBV18	CASSPYRGEQETQYF	TGTGCCAGCTCACCGTATAGGGGGGAGCAAGAGACCCAGTACTTC
TRBJ2-6	-	TRBD2	TRBV19	CASSQERGLAGANVLTF	TGTGCCAGTAGTCAGGAGCGGGGGTTAGCTGGGGCCAACGTCCTGACTTTC
TRBJ2-1	-	TRBD2	TRBV28	CASSLTSGNEGEQFF	TGTGCCAGCAGTTTGACTAGCGGGAATGAGGGTGAGCAGTTCTTC
TRBJ1-5	-	TRBD1	TRBV2	CASRTDRAGGNQPQHF	TGTGCCAGCAGGACGGACAGGGCGGGCGGCAATCAGCCCCAGCATTTT
TRBJ2-7	-	-	TRBV6-6	CASSRDSYEQYF	TGTGCCAGCAGCCGGGACTCCTACGAGCAGTACTTC
TRBJ2-2	-	-	TRBV29-1	CSVDRHLTGELFF	TGCAGCGTTGATCGACACCTCACCGGGGAGCTGTTTTTT
TRBJ2-1	-	TRBD2	TRBV6-4	CASSLAGGPNNEQFF	TGTGCCAGCAGTTTAGCGGGAGGGCCCAACAATGAGCAGTTCTTC
TRBJ2-1	-	-	TRBV10-1	CASSESEGVLYNEQFF	TGCGCCAGCAGTGAGTCAGAAGGGGTCCTTTACAATGAGCAGTTCTTC
TRBJ2-3	-	-	TRBV19	CASSIRGKSDTQYF	TGTGCCAGTAGTATTCGCGGGAAATCAGATACGCAGTATTTT
TRBJ2-7	-	TRBD1	TRBV6-1	CASKPGQGYEQYF	TGTGCCAGCAAACCGGGACAGGGCTACGAGCAGTACTTC
TRBJ2-1	-	-	TRBV5-4	CASSSGGRAYNEQFF	TGTGCCAGCAGCTCTGGGGGCAGGGCATACAATGAGCAGTTCTTC
TRBJ1-2	once	-	TRBV10-3	CAISEGLTSGGYTF	TGTGCCATCAGTGAGGGCCTGACTAGCGGCGGCTACACCTTC
TRBJ2-7	-	TRBD2	TRBV11-2	CASSSLAGPYEQYF	TGTGCCAGCAGCTCACTAGCGGGACCCTACGAGCAGTACTTC
TRBJ1-2	once	-	TRBV6-5	CASSYSRTPTYHGYTF	TGTGCCAGCAGTTACTCGAGGACCCCCACCTACCATGGCTACACCTTC
TRBJ1-4	-	-	TRBV30	CAWTLFGGPNEKLFF	TGTGCCTGGACCCTCTTTGGGGGGCCTAATGAAAAACTGTTTTTT
TRBJ2-7	-	-	TRBV9	CASSVGSLGEQYF	TGTGCCAGCAGCGTAGGCTCTCTTGGGGAGCAGTACTTC
TRBJ1-2	-	-	TRBV28	CASSFPRQNYGYTF	TGTGCCAGCAGTTTCCCGAGACAGAACTATGGCTACACCTTC
TRBJ2-7	-	-	TRBV7-2	CASSPTRGQSYEQYF	TGTGCCAGCAGCCCCACGCGGGGACAGTCCTACGAGCAGTACTTC
TRBJ2-3	-	TRBD2	TRBV5-1	CASSPRTSGRADTQYF	TGCGCCAGCAGCCCACGGACTAGCGGGAGGGCAGATACGCAGTATTTT
TRBJ2-1	-	-	TRBV5-1	CASSVGLGVGNEQFF	TGCGCCAGCAGCGTGGGATTGGGGGTTGGGAATGAGCAGTTCTTC
TRBJ2-1	-	TRBD2	TRBV5-1	CASSSGLRVYNEQFF	TGCGCCAGCAGCTCGGGACTACGGGTCTACAATGAGCAGTTCTTC
TRBJ2-1	once	TRBD2	TRBV5-1	CASSLGSGVTSGVEQFF	TGCGCCAGCAGCTTAGGTAGCGGGGTCACATCGGGAGTCGAGCAGTTCTTC
TRBJ2-7	-	TRBD1	TRBV10-3	CAISDQSQAGYQGGFSYEQYF	TGTGCCATCAGTGATCAATCGCAGGCCGGTTATCAAGGGGGCTTCTCCTACGAGCAGTACTTC
TRBJ2-1	-	TRBD2	TRBV28	CASSGPGTSAYNEQFF	TGTGCCAGCAGTGGGCCCGGGACTAGCGCCTACAATGAGCAGTTCTTC
TRBJ2-7	-	-	TRBV10-3	CAISESKSVGDYEQYF	TGTGCCATCAGTGAGTCCAAATCGGTGGGAGACTACGAGCAGTACTTC
TRBJ2-3	-	-	TRBV5-1	CASSFRAATDTQYF	TGCGCCAGCAGCTTCCGAGCGGCCACAGATACGCAGTATTTT
TRBJ2-7	-	-	TRBV5-5	CASMRQGGYEQYF	TGTGCCAGCATGAGGCAGGGGGGATACGAGCAGTACTTC
TRBJ1-5	-	-	TRBV5-8	CASSNVVGYNQPQHF	TGTGCCAGCAGCAACGTTGTGGGGTACAATCAGCCCCAGCATTTT
TRBJ2-7	-	-	TRBV27	CASSLRGVSGGPYEQYF	TGTGCCAGCAGTTTACGGGGCGTGTCAGGCGGGCCCTACGAGCAGTACTTC
TRBJ2-3	once	-	TRBV5-1	CASSLPTSPSTDTQYF	TGCGCCAGCAGCTTGCCAACCTCCCCGAGCACAGATACGCAGTATTTT
TRBJ2-2	-	TRBD2	TRBV4-3	CASSRLAGEHGELFF	TGCGCCAGCAGCCGACTAGCGGGAGAGCACGGGGAGCTGTTTTTT
TRBJ2-7	-	TRBD2	TRBV6-6	CASSPPRLAGAYEQYF	TGTGCCAGCAGCCCCCCGAGACTAGCGGGAGCCTACGAGCAGTACTTC
TRBJ1-4	-	-	TRBV5-5	CASSLMDTEKLFF	TGTGCCAGCAGCTTGATGGATACCGAAAAACTGTTTTTT
TRBJ2-3	-	-	TRBV15	CATSRRKGTSTDTQYF	TGTGCCACCAGCAGACGGAAGGGGACTAGCACAGATACGCAGTATTTT
TRBJ2-7	once	TRBD1	TRBV6-5	CASSYSGTGIYEQYF	TGTGCCAGCAGTTACTCGGGGACAGGGATTTACGAGCAGTACTTC
TRBJ2-2	-	TRBD1	TRBV11-2	CASSSWTGNTGELFF	TGTGCCAGCAGCTCCTGGACAGGGAACACCGGGGAGCTGTTTTTT